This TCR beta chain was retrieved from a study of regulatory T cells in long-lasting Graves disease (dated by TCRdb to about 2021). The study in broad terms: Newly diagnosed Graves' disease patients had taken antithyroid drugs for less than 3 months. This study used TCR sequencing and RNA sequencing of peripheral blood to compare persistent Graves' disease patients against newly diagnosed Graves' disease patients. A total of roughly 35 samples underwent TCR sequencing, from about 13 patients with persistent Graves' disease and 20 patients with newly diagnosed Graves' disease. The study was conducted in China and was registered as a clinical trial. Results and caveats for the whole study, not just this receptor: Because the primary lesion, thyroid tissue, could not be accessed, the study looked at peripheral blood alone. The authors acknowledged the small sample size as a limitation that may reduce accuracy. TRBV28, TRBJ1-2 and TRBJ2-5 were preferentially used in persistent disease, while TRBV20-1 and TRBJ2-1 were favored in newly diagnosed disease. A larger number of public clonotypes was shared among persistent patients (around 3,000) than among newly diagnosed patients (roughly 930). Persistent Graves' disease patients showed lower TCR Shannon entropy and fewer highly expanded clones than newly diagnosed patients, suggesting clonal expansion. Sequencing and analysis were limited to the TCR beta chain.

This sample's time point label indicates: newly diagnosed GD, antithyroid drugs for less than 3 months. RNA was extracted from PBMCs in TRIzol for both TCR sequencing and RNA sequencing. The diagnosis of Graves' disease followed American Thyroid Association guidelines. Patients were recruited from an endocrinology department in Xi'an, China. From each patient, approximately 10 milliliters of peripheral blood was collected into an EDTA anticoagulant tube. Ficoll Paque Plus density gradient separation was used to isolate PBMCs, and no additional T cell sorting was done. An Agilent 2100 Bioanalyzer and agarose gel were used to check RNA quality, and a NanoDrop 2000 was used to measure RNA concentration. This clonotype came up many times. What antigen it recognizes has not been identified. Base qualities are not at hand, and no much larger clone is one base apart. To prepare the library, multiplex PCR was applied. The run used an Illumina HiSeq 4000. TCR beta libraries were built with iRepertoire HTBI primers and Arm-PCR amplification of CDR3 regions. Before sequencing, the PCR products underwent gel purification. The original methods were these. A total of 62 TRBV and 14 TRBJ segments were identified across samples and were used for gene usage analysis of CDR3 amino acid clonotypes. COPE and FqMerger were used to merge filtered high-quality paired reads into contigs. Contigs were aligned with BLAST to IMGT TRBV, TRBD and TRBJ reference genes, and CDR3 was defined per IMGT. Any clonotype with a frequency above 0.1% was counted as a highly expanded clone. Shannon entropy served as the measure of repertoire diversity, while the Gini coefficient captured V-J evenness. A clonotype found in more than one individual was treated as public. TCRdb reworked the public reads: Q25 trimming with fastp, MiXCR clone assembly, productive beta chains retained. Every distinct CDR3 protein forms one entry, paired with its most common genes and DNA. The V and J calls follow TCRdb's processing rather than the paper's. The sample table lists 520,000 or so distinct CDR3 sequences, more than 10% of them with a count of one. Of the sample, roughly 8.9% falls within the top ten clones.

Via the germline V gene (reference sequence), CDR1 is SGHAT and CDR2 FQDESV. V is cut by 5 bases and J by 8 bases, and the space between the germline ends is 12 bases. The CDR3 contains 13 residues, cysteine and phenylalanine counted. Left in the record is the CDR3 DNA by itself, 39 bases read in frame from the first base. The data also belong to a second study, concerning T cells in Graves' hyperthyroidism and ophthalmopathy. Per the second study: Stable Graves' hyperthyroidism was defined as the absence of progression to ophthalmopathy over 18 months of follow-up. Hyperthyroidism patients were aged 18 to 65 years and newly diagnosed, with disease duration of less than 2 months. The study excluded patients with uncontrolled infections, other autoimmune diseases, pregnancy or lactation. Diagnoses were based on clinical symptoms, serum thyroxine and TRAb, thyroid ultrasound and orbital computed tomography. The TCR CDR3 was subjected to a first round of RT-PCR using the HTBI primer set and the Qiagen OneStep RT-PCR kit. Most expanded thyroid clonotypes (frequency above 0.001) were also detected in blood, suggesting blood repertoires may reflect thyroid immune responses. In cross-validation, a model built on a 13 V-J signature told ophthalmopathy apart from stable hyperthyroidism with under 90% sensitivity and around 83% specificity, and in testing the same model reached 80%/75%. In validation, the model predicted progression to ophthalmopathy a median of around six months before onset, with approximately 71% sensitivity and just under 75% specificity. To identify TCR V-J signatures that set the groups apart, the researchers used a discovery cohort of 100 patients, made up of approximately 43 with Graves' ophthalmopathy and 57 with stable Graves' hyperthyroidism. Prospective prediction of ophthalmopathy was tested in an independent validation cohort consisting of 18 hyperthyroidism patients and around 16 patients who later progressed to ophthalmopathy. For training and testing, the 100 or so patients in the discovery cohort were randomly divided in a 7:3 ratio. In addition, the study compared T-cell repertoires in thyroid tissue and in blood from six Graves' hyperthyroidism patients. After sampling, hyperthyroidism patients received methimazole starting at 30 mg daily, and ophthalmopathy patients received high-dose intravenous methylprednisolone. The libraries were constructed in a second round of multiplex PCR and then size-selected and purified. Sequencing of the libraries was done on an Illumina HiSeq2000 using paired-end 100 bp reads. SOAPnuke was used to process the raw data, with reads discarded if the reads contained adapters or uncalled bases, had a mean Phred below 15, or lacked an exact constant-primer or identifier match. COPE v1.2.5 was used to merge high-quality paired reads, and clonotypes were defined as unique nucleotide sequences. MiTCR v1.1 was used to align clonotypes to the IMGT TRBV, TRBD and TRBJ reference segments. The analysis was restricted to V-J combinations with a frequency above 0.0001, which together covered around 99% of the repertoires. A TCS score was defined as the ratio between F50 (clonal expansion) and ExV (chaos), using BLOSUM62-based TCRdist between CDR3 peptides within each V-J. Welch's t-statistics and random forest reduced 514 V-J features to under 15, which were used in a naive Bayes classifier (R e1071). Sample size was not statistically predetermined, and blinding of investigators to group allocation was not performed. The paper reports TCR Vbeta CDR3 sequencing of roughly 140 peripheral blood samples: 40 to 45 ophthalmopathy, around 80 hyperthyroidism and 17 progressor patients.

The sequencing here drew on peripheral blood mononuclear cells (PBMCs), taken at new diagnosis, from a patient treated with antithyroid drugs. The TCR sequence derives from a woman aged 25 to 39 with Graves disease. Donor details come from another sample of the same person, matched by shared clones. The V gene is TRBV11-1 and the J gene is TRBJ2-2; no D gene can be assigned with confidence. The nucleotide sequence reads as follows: TGTGCCAGCAGCCCACGAGAGGATGGGGAGCTGTTTTTT. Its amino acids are CASSPREDGELFF. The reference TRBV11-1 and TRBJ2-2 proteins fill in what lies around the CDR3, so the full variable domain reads EAEVAQSPRYKITEKSQAVAFWCDPISGHATLYWYRQILGQGPELLVQFQDESVVDDSQLPKDRFSAERLKGVDSTLKIQPAELGDSAMYLCASSPREDGELFFGEGSRLTVL.